This TCR beta chain is from a study of T cells in localized non-small cell lung cancer. General study results and limits: The appearance of a median roughly 58 of the top 100 tumor clones was seen in adjacent lung. Highest T cell clonality was seen in uninvolved adjacent lung, surpassing that measured in tumor. A higher density of T cells in blood coincided with extended overall survival.

About this clone itself: Its specificity is unknown.

This table comes from immunoSEQ multiplex PCR, and its TCRdb copy is limited to in-frame clones, with some not included. There are tens of thousands of clones in the sample; roughly 90% occur only once, and just under 20% lies in the top ten. Sequenced here: peripheral blood, sampled before any cancer treatment. This receptor was taken from a man between 40 and 70 years old with stage I lung adenocarcinoma.

This CDR3 is CAITDSTNEKLFF. The CDR3 nucleotides read TGTGCCATCACTGATTCAACTAATGAAAAACTGTTTTTT. The chain combines TRBV10-3 with TRBJ1-4; unclear D gene. The germline V gene encodes CDR1 ENHRY and CDR2 SYGVKD. The CDR3 consists of 13 residues. The germline V and J ends were trimmed by 7 bases and 0 bases, with 6 bases remaining between them.